The T cell receptor beta chain described here comes from a study of OX40 agonist ivuxolimab in advanced cancers. Regarding the study as a whole: Expansion of clones was among the lowest in partial responders at 0.1-3.0 mg/kg. At doses 0.1 to 3.0 mg/kg, CD4+ and CD8+ clones expanded.

This table comes from immunoSEQ multiplex PCR, and its TCRdb copy is limited to in-frame clones, with some not included. The sample consists of over 45,000 clones, roughly 85% of them appearing once. The CDR3 spans 13 residues. Germline V gene sequence: CDR1 SGDLS, CDR2 YYNGEE. V gave up 10 bases and J gave up 2 bases, with 13 bases separating them. As for this clone: The target antigen is unknown.

This chain links TRBV9 with TRBJ2-1, with D possibly being TRBD1 or TRBD2 (5 bases each). This clonotype originated in an adult with an advanced solid tumor such as melanoma, head and neck, liver or kidney cancer. Sequencing used CD4+ or CD8+ T cells sorted from blood, obtained in a trial of the OX40 agonist ivuxolimab. CDR3 region: CAQAEGPYNEQFF. In DNA form, the CDR3 reads TGTGCCCAAGCCGAGGGGCCCTACAATGAGCAGTTCTTC.